This T cell receptor (beta chain) was retrieved from a study of blood T cell repertoires in COVID-19. Study context: Researchers got acute and convalescent COVID-19 samples from the United States, Italy and Spain.

Study processing details: Amplification from reference gene primers served as the basis for estimated nucleated cell counts. TCRdb's copy holds only in-frame clones and misses some; the assay was immunoSEQ multiplex PCR. The V and J calls and clone size come from that table; D and trimming were worked out from the DNA. The sample lists almost 350,000 clones, 89% seen once, with 3% to 4.5% in the top ten. The length of the CDR3 is 15 residues. Germline CDR1 SGHRS, CDR2 YFSETQ. Between the trimmed V and J ends, which lost 3 bases and 1 base, there was a span of 12 bases. Recruited during active infection, patients (from Seattle) were subsequently followed longitudinally.

Sequenced material: peripheral blood. This TCR came from an older woman with COVID-19, enrolled during active disease. This sequence joins TRBV5-1 and TRBJ2-3; tentatively, D is TRBD2 (6 bases). In DNA form, the CDR3 reads TGCGCCAGCAGCTACCCCTCGGGGGGCACAGATACGCAGTATTTT. It codes for CASSYPSGGTDTQYF.